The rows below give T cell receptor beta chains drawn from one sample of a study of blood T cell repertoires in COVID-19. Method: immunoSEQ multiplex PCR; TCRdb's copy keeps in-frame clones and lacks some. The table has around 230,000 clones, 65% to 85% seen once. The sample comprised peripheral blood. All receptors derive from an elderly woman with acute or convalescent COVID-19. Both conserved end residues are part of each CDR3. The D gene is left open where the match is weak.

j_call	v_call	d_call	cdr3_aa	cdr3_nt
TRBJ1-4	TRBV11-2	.	CASSQGRGGEKLFF	TGTGCCAGCAGCCAAGGACGGGGAGGGGAAAAACTGTTTTTT
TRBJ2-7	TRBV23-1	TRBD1	CASSQGDRECYEQYF	TGCGCCAGCAGTCAAGGGGACAGGGAATGCTACGAGCAGTACTTC
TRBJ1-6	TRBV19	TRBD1	CASRGTDYNSPLHF	TGTGCCAGTAGGGGGACAGACTATAATTCACCCCTCCACTTT
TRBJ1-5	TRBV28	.	CASSLFAGLSQPQHF	TGTGCCAGCAGTTTGTTCGCAGGGCTCAGCCAGCCCCAGCATTTT
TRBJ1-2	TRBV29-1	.	CSVVMAGYGYTF	TGCAGCGTTGTCATGGCAGGCTATGGCTACACCTTC
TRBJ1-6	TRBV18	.	CASSVAGASYNSPLHF	TGTGCCAGCTCAGTGGCAGGGGCATCTTATAATTCACCCCTCCACTTT
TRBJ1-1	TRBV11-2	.	CASSITGTSNTEAFF	TGTGCCAGCAGTATCACAGGGACCTCGAACACTGAAGCTTTCTTT
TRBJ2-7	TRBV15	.	CATSRDRGGYEQYF	TGTGCCACCAGCAGAGATCGCGGAGGCTACGAGCAGTACTTC
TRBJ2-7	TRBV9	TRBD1	CASSVGRDRTYEQYF	TGTGCCAGCAGCGTAGGTAGGGACAGGACGTACGAGCAGTACTTC
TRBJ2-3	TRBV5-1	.	CASSLGAETDTQYF	TGCGCCAGCAGCTTGGGGGCAGAGACAGATACGCAGTATTTT
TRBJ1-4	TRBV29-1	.	CSVAGLNEKLFF	TGCAGCGTTGCAGGACTTAATGAAAAACTGTTTTTT